Below, 15 T cell receptor beta chains from the same sample are listed, as sequenced in a study of blood T cell repertoires in COVID-19. TCRdb's copy holds only in-frame clones and misses some; the assay was immunoSEQ multiplex PCR. The repertoire has around 75,000 clones, around 90% of them found once; the top ten carry 2% to 3%. Sample: peripheral blood. The receptors shown here come from a human donor in a cohort sampled during active COVID-19.

The gene calls are TRBV6-2 or TRBV6-3 and TRBJ1-2; TRBD1 agrees at 7 bases. The junction had 5 bases not matched to a gene; V was cut back by 3 bases and J by 4 bases. The length of the CDR3 is 14 residues. The germline gives CDR1 MNHEY, CDR2 SVGEGT. In nucleotides, the CDR3 is TGTGCCAGCAGTTATAGACCAGGGGGCTATGGCTACACCTTC. Protein: CASSYRPGGYGYTF.

The chain uses TRBV4-3 and TRBJ2-7; TRBD2 matches at 9 bases. Trimming took 0 bases from V and 4 from J; bases not matched to a gene: 7. Germline loops: CDR1 LGHNA, CDR2 YSLEER. CDR3 length equals 16 residues. As DNA, the CDR3 is TGCGCCAGCAGCCAAGAATTAACTAGCGGGTTATACGAGCAGTACTTC. Amino acid sequence: CASSQELTSGLYEQYF.

The J gene is TRBJ1-6, the V gene TRBV25-1; D gene ambiguous. V lost 4 bases and J lost 4, with 14 bases in between. In germline, CDR1 is MGHDK, CDR2 SYGVNS. The CDR3 totals 16 residues. CDR3 sequence (DNA): TGTGCCAGCAGTGGACGAGGAGGGCAGTATAATTCACCCCTCCACTTT. Translation: CASSGRGGQYNSPLHF.

The chain uses TRBV5-1 and TRBJ2-7; tentative D call: TRBD2 (7 bases). Trimming left V 3 bases short and J 5 bases short, with 15 bases between. The CDR3 consists of 14 residues. The germline V gene encodes CDR1 SGHRS and CDR2 YFSETQ. The CDR3 bases are TGCGCCAGCAGCTGGGGAGGGGGAGGGGACGAGCAGTACTTC. Its protein is CASSWGGGGDEQYF.

The chain is built from TRBV7-2 and TRBJ1-2; D might be TRBD1 (6 bases). The CDR3 consists of 15 residues. V was trimmed by 5 bases and J by 3 bases, leaving 16 bases between them. Germline assignment: CDR1 SGHTA and CDR2 FQGNSA. The CDR3, as DNA: TGTGCCAGCAGCCCCAGGCGGGCAGGGGACTATGGCTACACCTTC. It encodes CASSPRRAGDYGYTF.

The CDR3 DNA follows: TGTGCCATCAGCGTGGGACTGACAGGGCAAGAGACCCAGTACTTC. Encoded protein: CAISVGLTGQETQYF. The chain recombines TRBV10-3 with TRBJ2-5, with D tentatively TRBD1 (7 bases). This CDR3 comprises 15 residues. Germline V gene sequence: CDR1 ENHRY, CDR2 SYGVKD. The V end lost 6 bases, the J end lost 2 bases, and 16 bases lay between the germline ends.

The chain is built from TRBV12-3 or TRBV12-4 and TRBJ2-7; D is possibly TRBD1 (5 bases). The CDR3 runs 13 residues. The V gene lost 4 bases and the J gene lost 4 bases, with 11 bases spanning the gap. The CDR3 DNA sequence: TGTGCCAGCAGTTACAACCAGGGTTACGAGCAGTACTTC. Protein sequence: CASSYNQGYEQYF.

The table lists this clone with a count of one. The V gene is TRBV4-3, the J gene TRBJ2-1; 8 bases fit TRBD2. The CDR3 spans 15 residues. The germline V gene has CDR1 LGHNA and CDR2 YSLEER. J gave up 9 bases and V 5 bases, and 12 bases lay outside the gene matches. CDR3 residues: CASSAGLSGVGEQFF. As DNA, the CDR3 is TGCGCCAGCAGCGCCGGGCTTAGCGGGGTTGGTGAGCAGTTCTTC.

This chain connects TRBV19 to TRBJ1-1; D is unclear. CDR3 size: 13 residues. Germline loops: CDR1 LNHDA, CDR2 SQIVND (reference sequence). V lost 0 bases to trimming and J lost 5 bases, with 7 bases between them. The CDR3 coding sequence is TGTGCCAGTAGTATAGATCGGGTTACTGAAGCTTTCTTT. Residues: CASSIDRVTEAFF.

The rearrangement uses TRBV6-5 and TRBJ2-7, with 14 bases identical to TRBD2. The junction had 5 bases not matched to a gene; V was cut back by 0 bases and J by 7 bases. The germline V gene encodes CDR1 MNHEY and CDR2 SVGAGI. The CDR3 has 16 residues. CDR3: CASSYSRLAGGSEQYF. CDR3 DNA: TGTGCCAGCAGTTACTCTCGACTAGCGGGAGGGAGTGAGCAGTACTTC.

The J gene is TRBJ1-5, the V gene TRBV5-1; D ambiguous. V dropped 0 bases and J dropped 4 bases, with 5 bases sitting between them. Germline lookup yields CDR1 SGHRS and CDR2 YFSETQ. This CDR3 contains 13 residues. CDR3 region: CASSLGQNQPQHF. CDR3 DNA: TGCGCCAGCAGCTTGGGCCAGAATCAGCCCCAGCATTTT.

The chain combines TRBV9 with TRBJ2-7, with D maybe TRBD2 (6 bases). Germline CDR1 reads SGDLS; CDR2 reads YYNGEE. The CDR3 runs 15 residues. V lost 4 bases and J lost 0, with 14 bases in between. CDR3 loop: CASSNSGLSSYEQYF. CDR3 sequence (DNA): TGTGCCAGCAGCAATAGCGGCTTGAGCTCCTACGAGCAGTACTTC.

The chain combines TRBV27 with TRBJ2-5; D possibly corresponds to TRBD1 (5 bases). V was shortened by 3 bases and J by 4 bases, with 9 bases between the two germline ends. Germline V gene sequence: CDR1 MNHEY, CDR2 SMNVEV (reference sequence). This CDR3 has 13 amino acids. The CDR3 protein is CASSFQGGETQYF. The CDR3 DNA is TGTGCCAGCAGTTTTCAGGGTGGAGAGACCCAGTACTTC.

The gene calls are TRBV9 and TRBJ1-6; 7 bases fit TRBD1. Germline lookup yields CDR1 SGDLS and CDR2 YYNGEE. V shed 0 bases and J 6 bases; nucleotides not matched to a gene: 3. The CDR3 loop spans 15 amino acids. The CDR3 bases are TGTGCCAGCAGCGTAGAGGACAGGTCTAATTCACCCCTCCACTTT. It translates to CASSVEDRSNSPLHF.

The chain has TRBV7-2 and TRBJ2-3; the match to TRBD2 covers 8 bases. The CDR3 extends over 16 amino acids. J lost 1 base, V lost 2 bases, and 5 bases had no gene match. CDR1 and CDR2 from the germline V gene are SGHTA and FQGNSA. CDR3 bases: TGTGCCAGCAGCTTAATAAGAGCGGGAGGCACAGATACGCAGTATTTT. Translation gives CASSLIRAGGTDTQYF.